This paragraph covers one T cell receptor (beta chain) sequence. Under the authors' procedure: Estimates of nucleated cell counts were drawn from the amplification of reference gene primers. Sequencing used immunoSEQ multiplex PCR; TCRdb keeps in-frame clones, though not all of them. For V, J and clone size, that table is used; D and trimming come from the DNA. In the table there are 110,000 or so clones, roughly 81% of which are singletons. The data were obtained in a study of blood T cell repertoires in COVID-19. Study-wide context: The origin of the acute and convalescent COVID-19 samples was the United States, Italy and Spain. Sources were T cells, B-cell-depleted T cells, or PBMCs; the material itself was cDNA or gDNA.

The CDR3 spans 14 residues. J was trimmed by 3 bases and V by 1 base; bases with no gene match: 3. The germline gives CDR1 SGHTA, CDR2 FQGNSA. The sample consisted of peripheral blood. This receptor was obtained from a man aged 35 to 55 with acute or convalescent COVID-19. The rearrangement uses TRBV7-2 and TRBJ2-7; 7 bases match TRBD2. CDR3 sequence (DNA): TGTGCCAGCAGCTTAGTTGGGGGGGACTACGAGCAGTACTTC. Protein sequence: CASSLVGGDYEQYF. The whole variable domain, remainder taken from reference TRBV7-2 and TRBJ2-7, is GAGVSQSPSNKVTEKGKDVELRCDPISGHTALYWYRQSLGQGLEFLIYFQGNSAPDKSGLPSDRFSAERTGGSVSTLTIQRTQQEDSAVYLCASSLVGGDYEQYFGPGTRLTVT.